This T cell receptor (beta chain) was sequenced during a study of blood T cell repertoires in COVID-19. The length of the CDR3 is 15 residues. The J segment lost 7 bases and the V segment lost 4 bases, leaving 9 bases of the junction unmatched. CDR1 SGHDT and CDR2 YYEEEE come from the germline V gene. TCRdb's copy holds only in-frame clones and misses some; the assay was immunoSEQ multiplex PCR. The sample lists about 210,000 clones, less than 85% occurring once. The sequencing sample was made of peripheral blood. V usage is TRBV5-6 and J usage is TRBJ2-5, with 11 bases aligning to TRBD2. This clonotype originated in a woman in her 70s with acute or convalescent COVID-19. CDR3 sequence (DNA): TGTGCCAGCAGCGCCTTAGCGGGGGGGCCGGCGACCCAGTACTTC. Its protein product is CASSALAGGPATQYF.